This T cell receptor beta chain appears in the sequencing data of a study of CD8 T cells in ankylosing spondylitis. Points on this clonotype: Its antigen is still unknown.

Whole-study results and caveats: Within matched ankylosing spondylitis synovial fluid, disease-linked clones were reportedly significantly enriched.

The CDR3 runs to 15 residues. Germline V gene data show CDR1 as MNHNS and CDR2 as SASEGT. The V gene lost 0 bases and the J gene lost 9 bases, with 15 bases spanning the gap. One entry per CDR3 protein results from TCRdb running MiXCR on the 5' RACE reads. The data hold some 140,000 distinct CDR3 sequences, with 7.5% to 9.5% observed a single time. The chain combines TRBV6-1 with TRBJ1-5; D gene unclear. This TCR came from a male donor with ankylosing spondylitis. The specimen was synovial fluid, either unsorted or a sorted T cell fraction (not recorded which). The CDR3 sequence is CASSEALSLKRPQHF. The CDR3 bases are TGTGCCAGCAGTGAAGCGCTATCCCTCAAGCGGCCCCAGCATTTT.